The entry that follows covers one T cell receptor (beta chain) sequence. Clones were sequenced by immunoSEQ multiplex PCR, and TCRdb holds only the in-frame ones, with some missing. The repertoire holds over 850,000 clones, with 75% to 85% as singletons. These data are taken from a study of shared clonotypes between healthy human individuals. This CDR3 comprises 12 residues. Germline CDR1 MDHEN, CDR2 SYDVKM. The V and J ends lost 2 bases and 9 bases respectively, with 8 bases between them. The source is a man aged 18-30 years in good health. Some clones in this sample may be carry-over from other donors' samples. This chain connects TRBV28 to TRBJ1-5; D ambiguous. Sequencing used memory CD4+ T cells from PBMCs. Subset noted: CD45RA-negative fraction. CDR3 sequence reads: CASSLIVGPQHF. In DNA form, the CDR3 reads TGTGCCAGCAGTTTAATTGTAGGGCCCCAGCATTTT.